The T cell receptor (beta chain) described here comes from a study of T cell responses to AZD1222 COVID-19 vaccine. Study-wide points: Spike-specific TCR breadth and depth were elevated following two AZD1222 doses.

The repertoire was sequenced with immunoSEQ multiplex PCR; TCRdb's copy has only in-frame clones and lacks some. The data show approximately 60,000 clones, roughly three quarters seen once. Of note for this clone: No antigen is known for it.

Germline V gene data show CDR1 as SGHAT and CDR2 as FQNNGV. There are 18 residues in the CDR3. The V segment lost 5 bases and the J segment 0 bases; nucleotides outside the gene matches: 9. This chain links TRBV11-2 with TRBJ2-7; 14 bases agree with TRBD2. The starting material was peripheral blood, obtained on day 0 of AZD1222 vaccination. The sequence was collected from an adult in good health. The CDR3 is CASSPGLAGGLNSYEQYF. CDR3 nucleotide sequence: TGTGCCAGCAGCCCTGGACTAGCGGGGGGCCTGAACTCCTACGAGCAGTACTTC. The complete variable domain, with remaining parts taken from reference TRBV11-2 and TRBJ2-7, reads EAGVAQSPRYKIIEKRQSVAFWCNPISGHATLYWYQQILGQGPKLLIQFQNNGVVDDSQLPKDRFSAERLKGVDSTLKIQPAKLEDSAVYLCASSPGLAGGLNSYEQYFGPGTRLTVT.